This is a list of T cell receptor beta chains from one sample in a study of blood T cell repertoires in COVID-19. Sequencing was performed with immunoSEQ multiplex PCR; in TCRdb, only in-frame clones are kept and a portion is missing. The repertoire holds 300,000 to 350,000 clones, with 85% to 90% as singletons. Source material: PBMCs or T cells enriched from blood (not recorded which). The receptor source for this set is a woman aged 25 to 39 who had been exposed to COVID-19. CDR3s include the opening cysteine and the closing phenylalanine or tryptophan. D genes are given only for firm matches. Only part of the rows carry a size: once, few, many, or a class if the clone is expanded.

abundance: NA; v_gene: TRBV29-1; j_gene: TRBJ2-2; d_gene: NA; CDR3aa: CSVEISLTGELFF; CDR3nt: TGCAGCGTTGAAATCTCACTAACAGGGGAGCTGTTTTTT
abundance: NA; v_gene: TRBV11-2; j_gene: TRBJ1-4; d_gene: NA; CDR3aa: CASSPWDPRGEKLFF; CDR3nt: TGTGCCAGCAGCCCCTGGGACCCTCGGGGGGAAAAACTGTTTTTT
abundance: NA; v_gene: TRBV19; j_gene: TRBJ1-1; d_gene: NA; CDR3aa: CASTPDWGWETEAFF; CDR3nt: TGTGCCAGTACCCCGGACTGGGGATGGGAGACTGAAGCTTTCTTT
abundance: NA; v_gene: TRBV2; j_gene: TRBJ1-2; d_gene: TRBD1; CDR3aa: CASRERQGGYGYTF; CDR3nt: TGTGCCAGCAGGGAAAGACAGGGGGGCTATGGCTACACCTTC
abundance: NA; v_gene: TRBV10-3; j_gene: TRBJ2-1; d_gene: TRBD2; CDR3aa: CAISESGLAGGGYNEQFF; CDR3nt: TGTGCCATCAGTGAGTCGGGACTAGCGGGAGGAGGCTACAATGAGCAGTTCTTC
abundance: NA; v_gene: TRBV5-1; j_gene: TRBJ2-2; d_gene: TRBD2; CDR3aa: CASTMTSGATGELFF; CDR3nt: TGCGCCAGCACCATGACTAGCGGGGCCACCGGGGAGCTGTTTTTT
abundance: once; v_gene: TRBV11-3; j_gene: TRBJ2-7; d_gene: NA; CDR3aa: CASSEIAESYEQYF; CDR3nt: TGTGCCAGCAGCGAAATAGCTGAATCCTACGAGCAGTACTTC
abundance: NA; v_gene: TRBV14; j_gene: TRBJ1-2; d_gene: NA; CDR3aa: CASSQSGPYGYTF; CDR3nt: TGTGCCAGCAGCCAAAGCGGTCCCTATGGCTACACCTTC
abundance: few; v_gene: TRBV11-2; j_gene: TRBJ2-7; d_gene: NA; CDR3aa: CASSPSGGGLYEQYF; CDR3nt: TGTGCCAGCAGCCCAAGCGGCGGGGGCCTCTACGAGCAGTACTTC
abundance: NA; v_gene: TRBV6-5; j_gene: TRBJ2-3; d_gene: NA; CDR3aa: CASSINSREVDTQYF; CDR3nt: TGTGCCAGCAGTATCAATTCGAGGGAAGTAGATACGCAGTATTTT
abundance: NA; v_gene: TRBV28; j_gene: TRBJ2-7; d_gene: TRBD2; CDR3aa: CASSLITSGTYEQYF; CDR3nt: TGTGCCAGCAGTTTAATTACTAGCGGAACCTACGAGCAGTACTTC
abundance: NA; v_gene: TRBV6-5; j_gene: TRBJ1-5; d_gene: TRBD1; CDR3aa: CASRRTGGNQPQHF; CDR3nt: TGTGCCAGCAGGAGGACAGGGGGAAATCAGCCCCAGCATTTT
abundance: NA; v_gene: TRBV11-2; j_gene: TRBJ2-5; d_gene: NA; CDR3aa: CASSLPGSLQETQYF; CDR3nt: TGTGCCAGCAGCCTACCGGGTAGCCTACAAGAGACCCAGTACTTC
abundance: few; v_gene: TRBV6-5; j_gene: TRBJ1-1; d_gene: NA; CDR3aa: CASSYGTTPNTEAFF; CDR3nt: TGTGCCAGCAGTTACGGGACAACCCCGAACACTGAAGCTTTCTTT
abundance: NA; v_gene: TRBV24-1; j_gene: TRBJ1-1; d_gene: TRBD1; CDR3aa: CATSDSDREAFF; CDR3nt: TGTGCCACCAGTGATTCTGACAGGGAGGCTTTCTTT
abundance: NA; v_gene: TRBV29-1; j_gene: TRBJ2-4; d_gene: TRBD1; CDR3aa: CSVTGVPGKNIQYF; CDR3nt: TGCAGCGTTACAGGGGTTCCTGGCAAAAACATTCAGTACTTC